This T cell receptor (beta chain) was sequenced for a study of T-cell memory formation after mild COVID-19 listed by TCRdb under 2021. Study-wide context: Most TCR sequence clusters were specific to one of the two donors. Longitudinal TCRalpha and TCRbeta repertoire sequencing tracked T-cell clones expanding and contracting after mild COVID-19 in two donors. The cohort was made up of two young adult volunteers, one female and one male, who were previously healthy.

This clonotype has more than one count but fewer than ten. What this receptor recognizes is not known. No base quality information exists; no much larger clone differs at one position. Beyond this particular receptor, the publication reports: Contracting CD4+ clones turned up mainly in the CM and EM memory subsets, whereas EMRA was where CD8+ clones were enriched. SARS-CoV-2 specificity was not confirmed for the second-wave clones peaking on day 37. Clones that contracted from day 15 to 85 showed balanced CD4/CD8 phenotypes, whereas a second wave of clones that expanded from day 15 to 37 leaned towards CD4+. The study covered only a couple of mild cases, and larger cohorts including severe cases with pre-infection samples were considered necessary. Some responding clones were detected in pre-infection memory, which suggested that pre-existing cross-reactive memory T cells had joined the SARS-CoV-2 response.

The reads were generated on an Illumina NovaSeq 6000. cDNA libraries for TCRalpha and TCRbeta were prepared by 5'RACE using constant-segment primers, with sample barcodes and unique molecular identifiers added. Trizol reagent was used to extract RNA from every sample. Amplification of the libraries took two PCR steps, and the second step added a second sample barcode plus Illumina TruSeq adapters. Libraries were sequenced on an Illumina NovaSeq with 2 x 150 bp paired-end reads. For the original study's pipeline: Demultiplexing of reads and collapsing into UMI-guided consensus sequences were performed with migec v1.2.7. With mixcr v2.1.11, UMI consensuses were aligned to TRA and TRB V and J templates and assembled into clonotypes. Clonotypes were classified as expanded or contracted when called significant by both edgeR and NoisET, with noise models trained on biological replicates. edgeR calls used a false discovery rate-adjusted p below 0.01 and a log2 fold-change threshold of 1. As an exploratory analysis of dynamics, max-normalized trajectories of the 1000 most abundant clonotypes were examined by PCA with hierarchical clustering. Separately sequenced CD4+ and CD8+ repertoires were used to assign a CD4 or CD8 phenotype to each responding clone. TCRdb reprocessed the public reads (quality trimming at Q25 with fastp, clone calling with MiXCR) and kept in-frame beta chains. Every distinct CDR3 protein forms one entry, paired with its most common genes and DNA. TCRdb, not the authors, supplied the V and J calls. The sample table shows 560,000 or so distinct CDR3 sequences, and roughly 17% are seen once. In total, the top ten clones hold around 8.1% of the sample.

The V end gives up 4 bases and the J end 1 base, leaving 12 bases in the junction not matched to a gene. Looking up the germline V gene yields CDR1 SGHRS and CDR2 YFSETQ. The CDR3 runs 18 residues from the cysteine to the phenylalanine. Solely the CDR3 DNA is kept, with 54 bases framed from the first base. PBMCs were isolated by Ficoll-Paque density gradient centrifugation. This clonotype originated in an adult woman who had mild COVID-19 (a few samples of this study predate the infection). The sample titles of this study are shuffled in the database, so cell type and time point are left out; the donor was told from shared clones. The chain employs TRBV5-1 and TRBJ2-2; 8 junctional bases match TRBD1. Sequences were obtained from PBMCs or a T cell subset sorted from them (not recorded which). The nucleotides are TGCGCCAGCAGCCGAGACAGGGGAGGTAGCAGGAACACCGGGGAGCTGTTTTTT. Translated, it gives CASSRDRGGSRNTGELFF.